The clone carrying this TCR beta chain was counted a single time. Some clones are missing from TCRdb's copy, which holds only in-frame ones; the method was immunoSEQ multiplex PCR. The profile covers 80,000 to 130,000 clones, with 85% to 95% appearing a single time and approximately 1.2% taken by the ten largest. This sample is part of a study of T cell changes during pregnancy in multiple sclerosis. The TCR sequence derives from a female donor with multiple sclerosis, enrolled in a pregnancy study. Sequencing was performed on peripheral blood, taken in the second trimester of pregnancy.

Here the CDR3 reads CASTAEGALRTEAFF. Here the CDR3 DNA reads TGCGCCAGCACCGCAGAAGGGGCCCTGAGAACTGAAGCTTTCTTT. This chain connects TRBV5-1 to TRBJ1-1; D might be TRBD1 (5 bases). Germline assignment: CDR1 SGHRS and CDR2 YFSETQ. The V end was cut by 6 bases, the J end by 5 bases, with 20 bases between. The CDR3 consists of 15 residues.